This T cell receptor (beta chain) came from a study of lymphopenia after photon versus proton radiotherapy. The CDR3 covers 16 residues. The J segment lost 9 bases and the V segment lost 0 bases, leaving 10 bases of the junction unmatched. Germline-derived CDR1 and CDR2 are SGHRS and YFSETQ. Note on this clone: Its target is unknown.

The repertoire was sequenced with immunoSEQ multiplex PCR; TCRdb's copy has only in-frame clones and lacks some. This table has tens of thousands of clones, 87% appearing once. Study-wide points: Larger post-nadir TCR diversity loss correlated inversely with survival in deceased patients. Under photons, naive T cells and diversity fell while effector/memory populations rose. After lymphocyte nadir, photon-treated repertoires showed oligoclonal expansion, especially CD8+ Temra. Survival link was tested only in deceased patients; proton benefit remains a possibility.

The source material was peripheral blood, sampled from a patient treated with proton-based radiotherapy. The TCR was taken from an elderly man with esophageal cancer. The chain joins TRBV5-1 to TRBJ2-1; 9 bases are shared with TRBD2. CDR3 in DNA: TGCGCCAGCAGCTTGGTGCCATTAGCGGGAGATAGTGAGCAGTTCTTC. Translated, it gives CASSLVPLAGDSEQFF.